This TCR beta chain comes out of a study of T cells after yellow fever vaccination. TCRdb re-analysed the 5' RACE reads in MiXCR, keeping a single row per CDR3 protein. The table lists 180,000 or so distinct CDR3 sequences, 9.5% to 11% of them singletons. The CDR3 is made up of 16 amino acids. Germline V lookup: CDR1 MNHNY, CDR2 SVGAGI (reference sequence). Comments on this clonotype: At one end the junction does not follow the germline gene, possibly because of a read error.

The clonotype was recovered from a man aged 18 to 30 who received the YFV17D yellow fever vaccine. This chain uses TRBV6-6 with TRBJ2-2; 7 bases align to TRBD1. Sequenced material: CD8+ T cells sorted from PBMCs, taken 15 days after the yellow fever booster vaccination. The CDR3 is CASCYSIVGGSGELFF. DNA of the CDR3: TGTGCCAGCTGTTACTCGATCGTAGGGGGCTCCGGGGAGCTGTTTTTT.